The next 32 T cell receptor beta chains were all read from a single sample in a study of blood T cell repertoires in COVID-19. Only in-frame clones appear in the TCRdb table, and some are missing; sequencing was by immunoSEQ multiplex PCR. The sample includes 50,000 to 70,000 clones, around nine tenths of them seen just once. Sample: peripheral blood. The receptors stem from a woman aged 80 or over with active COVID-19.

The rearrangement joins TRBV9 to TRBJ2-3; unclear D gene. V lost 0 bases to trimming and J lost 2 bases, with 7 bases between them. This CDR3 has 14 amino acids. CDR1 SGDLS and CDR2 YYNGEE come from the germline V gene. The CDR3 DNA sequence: TGTGCCAGCAGCGTAGGTCCAGACACAGATACGCAGTATTTT. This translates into CASSVGPDTDTQYF. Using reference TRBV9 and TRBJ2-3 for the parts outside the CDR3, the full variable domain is DSGVTQTPKHLITATGQRVTLRCSPRSGDLSVYWYQQSLDQGLQFLIQYYNGEERAKGNILERFSAQQFPDLHSELNLSSLELGDSALYFCASSVGPDTDTQYFGPGTRLTVL.

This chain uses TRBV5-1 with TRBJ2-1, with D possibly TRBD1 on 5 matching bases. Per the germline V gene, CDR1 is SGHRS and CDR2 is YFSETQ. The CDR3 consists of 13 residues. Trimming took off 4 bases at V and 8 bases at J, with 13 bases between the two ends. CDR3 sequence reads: CASSLRVSDEQFF. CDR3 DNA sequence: TGCGCCAGCAGCCTCAGGGTTTCCGATGAGCAGTTCTTC.

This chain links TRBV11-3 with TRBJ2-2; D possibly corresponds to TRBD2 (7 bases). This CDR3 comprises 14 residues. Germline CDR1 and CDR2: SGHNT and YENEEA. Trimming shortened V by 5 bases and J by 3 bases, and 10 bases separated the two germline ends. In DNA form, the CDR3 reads TGTGCCAGCAGCCGAGGGGGGGACACCGGGGAGCTGTTTTTT. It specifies CASSRGGDTGELFF.

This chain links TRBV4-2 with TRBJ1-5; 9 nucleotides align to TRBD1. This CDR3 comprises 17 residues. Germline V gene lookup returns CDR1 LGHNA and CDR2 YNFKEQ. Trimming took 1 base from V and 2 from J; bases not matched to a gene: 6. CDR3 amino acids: CASSQGEGQGRNQPQHF. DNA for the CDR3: TGTGCCAGCAGCCAAGGGGAAGGACAGGGGCGCAATCAGCCCCAGCATTTT.

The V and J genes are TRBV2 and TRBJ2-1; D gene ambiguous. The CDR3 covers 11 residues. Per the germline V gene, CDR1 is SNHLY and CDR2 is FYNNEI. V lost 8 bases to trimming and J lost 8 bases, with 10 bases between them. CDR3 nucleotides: TGTGCCAGCTCTTACAGCTATGAGCAGTTCTTC. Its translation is CASSYSYEQFF.

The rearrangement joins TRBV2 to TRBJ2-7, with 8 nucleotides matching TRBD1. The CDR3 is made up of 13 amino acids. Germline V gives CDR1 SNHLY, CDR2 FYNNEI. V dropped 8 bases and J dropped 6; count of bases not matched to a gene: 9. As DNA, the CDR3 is TGTGCCAGCGGTCGGCAGGGGGCGGGCGAGCAGTACTTC. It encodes CASGRQGAGEQYF.

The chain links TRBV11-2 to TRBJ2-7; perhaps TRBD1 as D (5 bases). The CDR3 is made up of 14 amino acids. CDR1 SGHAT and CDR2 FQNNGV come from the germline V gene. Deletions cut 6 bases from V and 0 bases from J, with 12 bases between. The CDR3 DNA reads TGTGCCAGCAGATACACAGGTTACTCCTACGAGCAGTACTTC. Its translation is CASRYTGYSYEQYF.

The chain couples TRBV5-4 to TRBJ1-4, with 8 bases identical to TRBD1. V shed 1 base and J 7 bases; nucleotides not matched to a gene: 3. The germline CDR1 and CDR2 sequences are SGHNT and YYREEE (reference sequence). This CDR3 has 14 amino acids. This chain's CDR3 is CASSLQGAPEKLFF. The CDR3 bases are TGTGCCAGCAGCTTGCAGGGGGCGCCTGAAAAACTGTTTTTT.

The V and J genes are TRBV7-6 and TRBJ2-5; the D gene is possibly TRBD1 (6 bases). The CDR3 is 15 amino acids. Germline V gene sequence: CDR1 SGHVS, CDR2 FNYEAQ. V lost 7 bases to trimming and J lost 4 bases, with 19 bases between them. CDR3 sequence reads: CASIPNRDKGETQYF. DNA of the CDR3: TGTGCCAGCATCCCTAACAGGGATAAGGGAGAGACCCAGTACTTC.

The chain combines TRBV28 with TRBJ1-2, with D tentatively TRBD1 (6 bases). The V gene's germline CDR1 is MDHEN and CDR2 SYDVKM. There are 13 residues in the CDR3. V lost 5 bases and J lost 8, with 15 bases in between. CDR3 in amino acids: CASSIGSGDGYTF. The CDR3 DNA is TGTGCCAGCAGTATAGGATCAGGGGACGGCTACACCTTC.

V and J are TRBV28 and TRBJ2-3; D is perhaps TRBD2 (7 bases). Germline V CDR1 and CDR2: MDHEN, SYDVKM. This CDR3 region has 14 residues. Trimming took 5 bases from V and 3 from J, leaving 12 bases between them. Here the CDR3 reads CASSPGGLTDTQYF. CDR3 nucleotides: TGTGCCAGCAGTCCCGGGGGGCTGACAGATACGCAGTATTTT.

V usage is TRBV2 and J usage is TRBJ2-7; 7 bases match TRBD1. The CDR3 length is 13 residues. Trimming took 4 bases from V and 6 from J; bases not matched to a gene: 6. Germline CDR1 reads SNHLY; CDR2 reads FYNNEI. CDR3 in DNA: TGTGCCAGCAGTGGACAGGGAAGAGCCGAGCAGTACGTC. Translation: CASSGQGRAEQYV.

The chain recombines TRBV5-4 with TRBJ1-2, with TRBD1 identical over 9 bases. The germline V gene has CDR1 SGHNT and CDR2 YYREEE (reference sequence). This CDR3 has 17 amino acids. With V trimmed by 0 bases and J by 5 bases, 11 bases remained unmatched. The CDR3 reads CASSLGSGTGNFYGYTF. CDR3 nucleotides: TGTGCCAGCAGCTTGGGATCCGGGACAGGGAATTTTTATGGCTACACCTTC.

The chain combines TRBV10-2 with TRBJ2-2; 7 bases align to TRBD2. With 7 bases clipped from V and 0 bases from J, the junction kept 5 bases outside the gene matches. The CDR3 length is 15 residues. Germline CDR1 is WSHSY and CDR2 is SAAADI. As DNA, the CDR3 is TGCGCCAGCAAGGCCAGCGGGGCGAACACCGGGGAGCTGTTTTTT. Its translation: CASKASGANTGELFF.

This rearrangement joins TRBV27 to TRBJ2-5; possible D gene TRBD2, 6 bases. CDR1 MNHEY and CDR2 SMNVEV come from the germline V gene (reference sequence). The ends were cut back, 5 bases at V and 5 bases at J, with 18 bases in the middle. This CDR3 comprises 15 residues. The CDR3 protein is CASSVFRGSGETQYF. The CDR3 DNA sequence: TGTGCCAGCAGTGTCTTCCGGGGGTCAGGGGAGACCCAGTACTTC.

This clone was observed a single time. Here the CDR3 reads CASSSSQASTDTQYF. CDR3 DNA sequence: TGTGCCAGCAGTTCCTCACAGGCGAGCACAGATACGCAGTATTTT. The V gene is TRBV27, the J gene TRBJ2-3; D perhaps matches TRBD1 (5 bases). V was cut by 4 bases and J by 0 bases, with 11 bases left in between. In germline, CDR1 is MNHEY, CDR2 SMNVEV (reference sequence). CDR3 size: 15 residues.

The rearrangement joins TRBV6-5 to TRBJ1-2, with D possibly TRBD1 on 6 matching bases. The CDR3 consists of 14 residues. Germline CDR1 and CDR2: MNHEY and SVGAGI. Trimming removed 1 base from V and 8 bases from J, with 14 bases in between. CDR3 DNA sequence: TGTGCCAGCAGTTACTTTCCCCGGACAGAAGGCTACACCTTC. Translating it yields CASSYFPRTEGYTF.

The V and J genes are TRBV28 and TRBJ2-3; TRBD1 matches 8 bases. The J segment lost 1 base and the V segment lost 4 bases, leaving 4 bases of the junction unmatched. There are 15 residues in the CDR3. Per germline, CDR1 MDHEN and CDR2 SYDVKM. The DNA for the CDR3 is TGTGCCAGCAGTTACGGGACAGGAGGCACAGATACGCAGTATTTT. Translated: CASSYGTGGTDTQYF.

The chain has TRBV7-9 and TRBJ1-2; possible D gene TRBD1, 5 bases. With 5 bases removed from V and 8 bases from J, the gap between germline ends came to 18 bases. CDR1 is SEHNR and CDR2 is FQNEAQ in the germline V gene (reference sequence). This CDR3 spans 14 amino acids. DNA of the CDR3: TGTGCCAGCAGCCTAATTCGACAGCTATCCGGCTACACCTTC. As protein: CASSLIRQLSGYTF. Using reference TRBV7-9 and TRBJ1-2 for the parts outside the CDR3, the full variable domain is DTGVSQNPRHKITKRGQNVTFRCDPISEHNRLYWYRQTLGQGPEFLTYFQNEAQLEKSRLLSDRFSAERPKGSFSTLEIQRTEQGDSAMYLCASSLIRQLSGYTFGSGTRLTVV.

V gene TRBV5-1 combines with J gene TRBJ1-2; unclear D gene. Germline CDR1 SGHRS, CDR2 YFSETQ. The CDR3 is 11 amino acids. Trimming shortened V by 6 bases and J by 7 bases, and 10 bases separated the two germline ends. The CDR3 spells CASTGGIGYTF. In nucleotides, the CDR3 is TGCGCCAGCACCGGAGGCATTGGCTACACCTTC.

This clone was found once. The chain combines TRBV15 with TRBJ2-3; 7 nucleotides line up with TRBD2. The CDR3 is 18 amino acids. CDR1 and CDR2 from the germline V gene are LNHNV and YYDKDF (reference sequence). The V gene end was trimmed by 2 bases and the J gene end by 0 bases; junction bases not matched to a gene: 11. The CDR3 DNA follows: TGTGCCACCAGCAGAACCCGTTGGACTAGGTCTAGCACAGATACGCAGTATTTT. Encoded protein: CATSRTRWTRSSTDTQYF.

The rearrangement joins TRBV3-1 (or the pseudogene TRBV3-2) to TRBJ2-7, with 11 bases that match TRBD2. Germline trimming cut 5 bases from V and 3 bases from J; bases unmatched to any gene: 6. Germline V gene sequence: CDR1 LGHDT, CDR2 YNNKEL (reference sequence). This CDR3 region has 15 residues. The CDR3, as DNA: TGTGCCAGCAGCTTCACTAGCGGGAGCTTCTACGAGCAGTACTTC. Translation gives CASSFTSGSFYEQYF.

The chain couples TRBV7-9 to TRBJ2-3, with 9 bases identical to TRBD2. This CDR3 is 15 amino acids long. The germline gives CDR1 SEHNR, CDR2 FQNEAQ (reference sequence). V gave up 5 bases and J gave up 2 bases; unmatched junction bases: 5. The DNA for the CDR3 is TGTGCCAGCAGCCTTTCTAGCGGGAACACAGATACGCAGTATTTT. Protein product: CASSLSSGNTDTQYF.

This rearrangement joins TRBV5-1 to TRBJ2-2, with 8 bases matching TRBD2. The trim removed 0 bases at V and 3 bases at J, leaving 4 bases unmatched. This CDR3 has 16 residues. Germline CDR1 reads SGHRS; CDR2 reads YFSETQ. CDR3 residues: CASSLDGREDTGELFF. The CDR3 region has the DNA TGCGCCAGCAGCTTGGACGGGCGGGAGGACACCGGGGAGCTGTTTTTT.

For the CDR3, the DNA is TGTGCCAGCTCACCACTAACGGTTATGAACACTGAAGCTTTCTTT. It yields the protein CASSPLTVMNTEAFF. The V call is TRBV18, the J call TRBJ1-1; D unclear. Germline lookup yields CDR1 KGHSH and CDR2 LQKENI. V was pared by 1 base and J by 0 bases, with 9 bases between. The CDR3 has 15 amino acids.

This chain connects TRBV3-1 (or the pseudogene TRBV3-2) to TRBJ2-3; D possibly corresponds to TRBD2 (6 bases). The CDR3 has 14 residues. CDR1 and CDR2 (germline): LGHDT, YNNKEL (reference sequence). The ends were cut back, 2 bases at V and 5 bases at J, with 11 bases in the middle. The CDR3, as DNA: TGTGCCAGCAGCCAAAGGGTCGGGGGAGATACGCAGTATTTT. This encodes CASSQRVGGDTQYF.

In DNA, the CDR3 is TGTGCCAGCAGTGACTTTAGACTAGCGGGAGAGACGGATGAGACCCAGTACTTC. This sequence encodes CASSDFRLAGETDETQYF. The chain recombines TRBV6-4 with TRBJ2-5, with 12 bases lining up with TRBD2. The germline CDR1 and CDR2 sequences are MRHNA and SNTAGT. This CDR3 spans 18 amino acids. The V and J ends lost 1 base and 5 bases, in that order; junction bases with no gene match: 11.

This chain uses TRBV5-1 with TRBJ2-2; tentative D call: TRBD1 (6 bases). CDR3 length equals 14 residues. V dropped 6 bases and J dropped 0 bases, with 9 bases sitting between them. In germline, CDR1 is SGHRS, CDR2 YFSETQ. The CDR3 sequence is CASTRTANTGELFF. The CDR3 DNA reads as TGCGCCAGCACCCGGACAGCGAACACCGGGGAGCTGTTTTTT.

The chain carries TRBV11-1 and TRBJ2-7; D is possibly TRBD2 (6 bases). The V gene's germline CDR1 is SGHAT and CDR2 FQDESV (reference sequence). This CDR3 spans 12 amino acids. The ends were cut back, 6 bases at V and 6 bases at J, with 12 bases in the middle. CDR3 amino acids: CASSGTLPEQYF. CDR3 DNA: TGTGCCAGCAGTGGGACTCTCCCCGAGCAGTACTTC.

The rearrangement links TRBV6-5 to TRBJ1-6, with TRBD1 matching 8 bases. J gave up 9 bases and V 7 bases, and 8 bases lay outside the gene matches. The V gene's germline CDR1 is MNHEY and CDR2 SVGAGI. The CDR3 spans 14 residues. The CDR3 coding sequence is TGTGCCAGCACAAAGACAGGGGAACCTTCACCCCTCCACTTT. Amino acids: CASTKTGEPSPLHF.

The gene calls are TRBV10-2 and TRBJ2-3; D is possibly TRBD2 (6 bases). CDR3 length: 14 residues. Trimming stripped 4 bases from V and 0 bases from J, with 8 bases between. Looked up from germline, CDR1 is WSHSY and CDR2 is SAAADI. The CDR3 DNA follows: TGCGCCAGCAGTGGGAGGGGAAGCACAGATACGCAGTATTTT. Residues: CASSGRGSTDTQYF.

CDR3 residues: CASSQEPGETGELFF. DNA of the CDR3: TGTGCCAGCAGCCAAGAGCCGGGGGAAACCGGGGAGCTGTTTTTT. The V call is TRBV4-2, the J call TRBJ2-2; D might be TRBD2 (6 bases). The CDR3 is made up of 15 amino acids. V lost 0 bases to trimming and J lost 5 bases, with 10 bases between them. The germline V gene has CDR1 LGHNA and CDR2 YNFKEQ.